This T cell receptor (beta chain) derives from a study of T cells after somatic rescue of genetic block (TCRdb year 2020). Study-wide context: What the study looked at was long-term robustness, specifically in a T-cell system that came about through somatic rescue of a genetic block in T-cell development.

Library preparation employed the immunoSEQ multiplex PCR assay. This immuneACCESS table, as held by TCRdb, lists in-frame sequences with V and J called but not all clones. Of the missing ones, under half trace to an unresolved V gene in checked studies; the others have no known cause. The sample has tens of thousands of clones on record, about 90% of them singletons. Clones ranked in the top ten supply under 2% of the sample. On this clone: No cognate antigen has been identified for it. No base qualities exist here, and no much larger clone lies one base off it.

V lost 4 bases and J lost 6 bases; the stretch between them is 9 bases long. The CDR3 runs 12 amino acids, cysteine and phenylalanine included. The retained sequence is limited to the CDR3, 36 bases, with the frame set at the first base. Per the germline V gene, SGHDT is the CDR1 and YYEEEE is the CDR2. The sample was peripheral blood mononuclear cells (PBMCs). The TCR was taken from a woman aged 18-29 years. The chain is made from TRBV5-6 and TRBJ2-3; a tentative D call is TRBD2 (5 bases match). The CDR3 sequence is CASSPGWDTQYF. The sequence in DNA is TGTGCCAGCAGCCCGGGGTGGGATACGCAGTATTTT.